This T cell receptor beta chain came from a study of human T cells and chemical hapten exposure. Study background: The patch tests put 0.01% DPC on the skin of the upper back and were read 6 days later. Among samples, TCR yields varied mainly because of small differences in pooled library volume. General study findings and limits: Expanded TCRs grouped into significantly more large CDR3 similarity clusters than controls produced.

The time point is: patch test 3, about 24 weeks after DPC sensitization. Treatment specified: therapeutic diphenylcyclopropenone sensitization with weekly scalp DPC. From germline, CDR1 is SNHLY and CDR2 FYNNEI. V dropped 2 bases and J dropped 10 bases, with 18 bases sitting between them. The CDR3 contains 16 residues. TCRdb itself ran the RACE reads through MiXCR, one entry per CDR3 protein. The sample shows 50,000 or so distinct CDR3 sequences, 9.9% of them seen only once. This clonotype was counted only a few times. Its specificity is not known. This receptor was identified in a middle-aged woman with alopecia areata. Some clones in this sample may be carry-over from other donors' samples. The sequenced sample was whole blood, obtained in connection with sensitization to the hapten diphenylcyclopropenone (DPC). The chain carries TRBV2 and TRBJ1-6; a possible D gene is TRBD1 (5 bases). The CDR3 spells CASSELNRFGGSPLHF. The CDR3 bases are TGTGCCAGCAGTGAATTAAACAGGTTCGGAGGCTCACCCCTCCACTTT.